The 8 T cell receptor beta chains below all came from one sample that was sequenced in a study of response to subunit inactivated influenza vaccine. One entry per CDR3 protein results from TCRdb running MiXCR on the RT-PCR reads. In the table there are hundreds of thousands of distinct CDR3 sequences, about 18% of which are singletons. The sequences come from PBMCs from blood, collected 5 days after vaccination. These receptors came from a middle-aged man who received an inactivated influenza vaccine.

This clonotype has just a few counts. The chain is built from TRBV24-1 and TRBJ1-5, with 9 bases identical to TRBD1. The junction had 12 bases not matched to a gene; V was cut back by 9 bases and J by 1 base. This CDR3 has 17 residues. Germline CDR1 and CDR2: KGHDR and SFDVKD. The CDR3 reads CATPYGQGTRSNQPQHF. The CDR3 nucleotides read TGTGCCACCCCGTATGGACAGGGGACGAGGAGCAATCAGCCCCAGCATTTT.

The genes are TRBV6-1 and TRBJ1-3; no reliable D call. The V gene lost 6 bases and the J gene lost 3 bases, with 6 bases spanning the gap. The CDR3 consists of 12 residues. Germline V gene sequence: CDR1 MNHNS, CDR2 SASEGT. CDR3 sequence (DNA): TGTGCCAGCAGAGACTATGGAAACACCATATATTTT. Translating gives CASRDYGNTIYF.

The J gene is TRBJ2-1, the V gene TRBV20-1; tentatively, D is TRBD2 (5 bases). The CDR3 is 18 residues long. The germline V gene has CDR1 DFQATT and CDR2 SNEGSKA (reference sequence). V was cut by 4 bases and J by 5 bases, with 27 bases left in between. The CDR3 here is CSAISASSSEGANNEQFF. CDR3 nucleotides: TGCAGTGCTATCAGCGCAAGTAGTAGCGAGGGAGCGAACAATGAGCAGTTCTTC.

On this clonotype: As the CDR3 is not closed by the conserved phenylalanine or tryptophan, this likely results from a read error. V and J are TRBV7-2 and TRBJ2-7; a possible D gene is TRBD2 (6 bases). Trimming pared 3 bases from V and 4 bases from J, leaving 13 bases between. This CDR3 comprises 14 residues. From germline, CDR1 is SGHTA and CDR2 FQGNSA. This CDR3 is CASSFLGGVYEQYL. The CDR3 DNA reads as TGTGCCAGCAGCTTCTTGGGGGGAGTGTACGAGCAGTACTTG.

This chain uses TRBV6-5 with TRBJ1-2; D is unclear. This CDR3 contains 14 residues. V was shortened by 3 bases and J by 6 bases, with 14 bases between the two germline ends. Germline CDR1 reads MNHEY; CDR2 reads SVGAGI. The CDR3: CASSYGQEVDGYTF. CDR3 nucleotide sequence: TGTGCCAGCAGTTATGGGCAGGAGGTCGATGGCTACACCTTC.

The V gene is TRBV6-1, the J gene TRBJ2-4, with D tentatively TRBD1 or TRBD2 (5 bases each). V lost 2 bases and J lost 1, with 9 bases in between. The CDR3 runs 15 residues. CDR1 is MNHNS and CDR2 is SASEGT in the germline V gene. The CDR3 is CASSEPGTAKNIQYF. In nucleotides, the CDR3 is TGTGCCAGCAGTGAACCCGGGACCGCCAAAAACATTCAGTACTTC.

This clonotype was found many times. V and J are TRBV29-1 and TRBJ2-1; possible D gene TRBD2, 5 bases. The CDR3 contains 14 residues. V was pared by 4 bases and J by 10 bases, with 20 bases between. Germline assignment: CDR1 SQVTM and CDR2 ANQGSEA. CDR3: CSVGRLSGREEQFF. The CDR3 DNA sequence: TGCAGCGTTGGAAGGCTAAGCGGTAGGGAAGAGCAGTTCTTC.

The DNA of the CDR3 is TGTGCCAGCAGTTACTCCCGTGGGGGGTGGTCCTACAATGAGCAGTTCTTC. It specifies CASSYSRGGWSYNEQFF. This chain connects TRBV6-5 to TRBJ2-1, with D perhaps TRBD2 (6 bases). V lost 0 bases, J lost 1 base, and 13 bases lay in between. Looked up from germline, CDR1 is MNHEY and CDR2 is SVGAGI. This CDR3 region has 17 residues.